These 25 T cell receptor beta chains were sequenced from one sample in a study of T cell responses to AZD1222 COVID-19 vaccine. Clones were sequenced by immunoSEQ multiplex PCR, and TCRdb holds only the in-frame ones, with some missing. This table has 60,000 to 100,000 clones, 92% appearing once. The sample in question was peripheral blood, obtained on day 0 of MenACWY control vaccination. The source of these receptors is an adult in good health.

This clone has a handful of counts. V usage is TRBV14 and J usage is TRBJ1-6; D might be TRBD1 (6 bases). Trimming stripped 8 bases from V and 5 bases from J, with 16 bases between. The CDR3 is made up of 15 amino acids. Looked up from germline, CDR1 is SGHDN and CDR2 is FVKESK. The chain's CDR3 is CASQRGIVDNSPLHF. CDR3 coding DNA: TGTGCCAGCCAAAGGGGGATCGTTGATAATTCACCCCTCCACTTT.

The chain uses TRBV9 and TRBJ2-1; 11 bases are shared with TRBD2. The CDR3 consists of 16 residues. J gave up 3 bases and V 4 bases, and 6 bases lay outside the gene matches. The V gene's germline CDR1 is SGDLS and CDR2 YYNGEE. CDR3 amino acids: CASSTEGLAVYNEQFF. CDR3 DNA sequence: TGTGCCAGCAGCACCGAGGGACTAGCGGTCTACAATGAGCAGTTCTTC.

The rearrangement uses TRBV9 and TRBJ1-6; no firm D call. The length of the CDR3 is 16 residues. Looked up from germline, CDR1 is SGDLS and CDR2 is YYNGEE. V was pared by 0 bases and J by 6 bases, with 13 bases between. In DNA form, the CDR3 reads TGTGCCAGCAGCGTAGGTCCTGGAACAGCTAATTCACCCCTCCACTTT. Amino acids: CASSVGPGTANSPLHF.

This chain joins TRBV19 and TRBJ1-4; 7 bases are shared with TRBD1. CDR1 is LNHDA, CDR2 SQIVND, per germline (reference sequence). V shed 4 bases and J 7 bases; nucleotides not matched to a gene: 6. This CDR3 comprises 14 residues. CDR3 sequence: CASSSQGGVEKLFF. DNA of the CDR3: TGTGCCAGTAGTAGCCAGGGGGGAGTTGAAAAACTGTTTTTT.

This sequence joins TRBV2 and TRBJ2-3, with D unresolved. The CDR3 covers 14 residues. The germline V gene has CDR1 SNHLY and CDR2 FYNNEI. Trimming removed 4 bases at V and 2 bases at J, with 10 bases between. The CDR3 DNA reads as TGTGCCAGCAGTGGGATAAGATCCACAGATACGCAGTATTTT. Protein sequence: CASSGIRSTDTQYF.

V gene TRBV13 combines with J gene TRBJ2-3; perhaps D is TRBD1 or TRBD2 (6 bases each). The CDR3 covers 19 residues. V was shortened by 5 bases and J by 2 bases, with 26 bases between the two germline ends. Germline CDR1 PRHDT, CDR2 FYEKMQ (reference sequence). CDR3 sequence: CASSPRAGQPHGYTDTQYF. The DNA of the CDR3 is TGTGCCAGCAGCCCCAGGGCGGGACAACCCCACGGATACACAGATACGCAGTATTTT. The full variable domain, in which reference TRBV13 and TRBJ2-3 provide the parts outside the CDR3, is AAGVIQSPRHLIKEKRETATLKCYPIPRHDTVYWYQQGPGQDPQFLISFYEKMQSDKGSIPDRFSAQQFSDYHSELNMSSLELGDSALYFCASSPRAGQPHGYTDTQYFGPGTRLTVL.

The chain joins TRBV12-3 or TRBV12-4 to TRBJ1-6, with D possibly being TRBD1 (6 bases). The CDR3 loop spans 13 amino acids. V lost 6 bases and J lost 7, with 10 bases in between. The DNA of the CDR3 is TGTGCCAGCAGGACAGGAGCCAATTCACCCCTCCACTTT. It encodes CASRTGANSPLHF.

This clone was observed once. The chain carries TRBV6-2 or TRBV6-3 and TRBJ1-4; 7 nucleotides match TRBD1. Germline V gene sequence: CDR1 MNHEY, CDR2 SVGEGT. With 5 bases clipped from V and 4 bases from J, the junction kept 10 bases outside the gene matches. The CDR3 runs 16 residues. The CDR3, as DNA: TGTGCCAGCAGTGACCCCGGGACAGCGATTAATGAAAAACTGTTTTTT. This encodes CASSDPGTAINEKLFF.

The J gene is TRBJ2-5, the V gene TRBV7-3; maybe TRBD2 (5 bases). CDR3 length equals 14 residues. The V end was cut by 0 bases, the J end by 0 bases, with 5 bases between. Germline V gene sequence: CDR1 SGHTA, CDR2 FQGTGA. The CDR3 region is CASSLTGNQETQYF. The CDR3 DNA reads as TGTGCCAGCAGCTTAACCGGGAACCAAGAGACCCAGTACTTC.

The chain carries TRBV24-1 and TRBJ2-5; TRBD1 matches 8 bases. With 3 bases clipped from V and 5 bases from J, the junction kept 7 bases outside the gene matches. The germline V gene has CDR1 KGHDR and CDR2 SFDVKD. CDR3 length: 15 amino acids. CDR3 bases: TGTGCCACCAGTGATCTTCAGGGGGCAGGGGAGACCCAGTACTTC. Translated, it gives CATSDLQGAGETQYF.

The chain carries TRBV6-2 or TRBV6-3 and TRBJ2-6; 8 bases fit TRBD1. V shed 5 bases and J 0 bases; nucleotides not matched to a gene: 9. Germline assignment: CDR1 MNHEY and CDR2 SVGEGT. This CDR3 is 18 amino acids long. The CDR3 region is CASSNQGARSSGANVLTF. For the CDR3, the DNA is TGTGCCAGCAGTAACCAGGGGGCGCGGAGCTCTGGGGCCAACGTCCTGACTTTC.

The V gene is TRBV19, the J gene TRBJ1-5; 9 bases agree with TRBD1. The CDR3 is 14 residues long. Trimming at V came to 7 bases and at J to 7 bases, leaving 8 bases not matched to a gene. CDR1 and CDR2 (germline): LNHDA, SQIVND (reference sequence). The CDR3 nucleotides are TGTGCCAGTACCCGGACAGGGGAGGGGCAGCCCCAGCATTTT. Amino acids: CASTRTGEGQPQHF.

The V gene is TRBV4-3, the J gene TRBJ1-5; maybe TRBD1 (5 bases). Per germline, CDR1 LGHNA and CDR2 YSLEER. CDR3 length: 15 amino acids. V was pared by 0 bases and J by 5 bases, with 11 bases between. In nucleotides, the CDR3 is TGCGCCAGCAGCCAAGATCCGACGGGGGATCAGCCCCAGCATTTT. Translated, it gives CASSQDPTGDQPQHF.

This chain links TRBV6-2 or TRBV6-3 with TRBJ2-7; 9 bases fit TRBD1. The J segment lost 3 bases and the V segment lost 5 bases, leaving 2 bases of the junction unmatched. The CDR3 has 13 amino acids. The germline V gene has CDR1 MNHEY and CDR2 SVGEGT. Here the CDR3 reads CASSQDRGYEQYF. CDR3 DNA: TGTGCCAGCAGTCAGGACAGGGGCTACGAGCAGTACTTC.

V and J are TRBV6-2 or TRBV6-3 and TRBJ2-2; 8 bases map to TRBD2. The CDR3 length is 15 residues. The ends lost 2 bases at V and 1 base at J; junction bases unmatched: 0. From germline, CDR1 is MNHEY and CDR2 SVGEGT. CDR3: CASSYTSGNTGELFF. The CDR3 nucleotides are TGTGCCAGCAGTTACACTAGCGGGAACACCGGGGAGCTGTTTTTT.

DNA for the CDR3: TGTGCCAGCAGCTTTACTGGGACTAGCGTGCACAATGAGCAGTTCTTC. Encoded protein: CASSFTGTSVHNEQFF. V usage is TRBV7-2 and J usage is TRBJ2-1, with 10 bases fitting TRBD2. There are 16 residues in the CDR3. Germline V gives CDR1 SGHTA, CDR2 FQGNSA. Losses at the gene ends were 3 bases for V and 5 bases for J; bases not matched to a gene: 7.

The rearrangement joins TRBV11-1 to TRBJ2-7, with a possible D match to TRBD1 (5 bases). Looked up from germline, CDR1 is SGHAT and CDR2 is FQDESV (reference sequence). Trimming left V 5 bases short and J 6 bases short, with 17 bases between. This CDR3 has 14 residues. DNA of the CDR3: TGTGCCAGCAGCCCGACAGAGGCCGGTGGCGAGCAGTACTTC. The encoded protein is CASSPTEAGGEQYF.

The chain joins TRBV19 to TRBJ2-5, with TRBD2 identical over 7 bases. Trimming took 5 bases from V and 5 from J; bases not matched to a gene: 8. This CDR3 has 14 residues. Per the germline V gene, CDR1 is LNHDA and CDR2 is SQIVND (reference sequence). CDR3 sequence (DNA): TGTGCCAGTAGTCGGGCGGGAGCTTACGAGACCCAGTACTTC. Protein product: CASSRAGAYETQYF.

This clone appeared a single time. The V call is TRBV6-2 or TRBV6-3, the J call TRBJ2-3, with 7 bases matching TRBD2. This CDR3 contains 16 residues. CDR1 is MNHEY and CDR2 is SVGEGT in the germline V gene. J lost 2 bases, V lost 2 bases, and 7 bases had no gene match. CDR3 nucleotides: TGTGCCAGCAGTTACCTCCTGCGGGAGAACACAGATACGCAGTATTTT. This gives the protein CASSYLLRENTDTQYF.

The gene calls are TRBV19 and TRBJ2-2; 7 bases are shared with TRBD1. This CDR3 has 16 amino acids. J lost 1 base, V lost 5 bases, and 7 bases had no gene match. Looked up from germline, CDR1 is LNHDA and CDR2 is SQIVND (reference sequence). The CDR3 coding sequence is TGTGCCAGTAGTTCAGTCGGGACAGTGAACACCGGGGAGCTGTTTTTT. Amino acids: CASSSVGTVNTGELFF.

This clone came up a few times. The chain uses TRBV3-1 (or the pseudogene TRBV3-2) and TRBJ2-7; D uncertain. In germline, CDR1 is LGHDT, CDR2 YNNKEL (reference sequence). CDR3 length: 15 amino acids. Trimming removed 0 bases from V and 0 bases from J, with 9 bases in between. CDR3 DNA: TGTGCCAGCAGCCAAGACCCGGCAGCCTCCTACGAGCAGTACTTC. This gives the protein CASSQDPAASYEQYF.

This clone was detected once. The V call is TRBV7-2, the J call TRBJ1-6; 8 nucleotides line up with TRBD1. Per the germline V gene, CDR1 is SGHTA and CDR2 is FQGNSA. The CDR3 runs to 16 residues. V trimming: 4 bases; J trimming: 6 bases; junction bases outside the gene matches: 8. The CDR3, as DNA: TGTGCCAGCAGCTATCTAGGACAGGGAGCTAATTCACCCCTCCACTTT. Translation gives CASSYLGQGANSPLHF.

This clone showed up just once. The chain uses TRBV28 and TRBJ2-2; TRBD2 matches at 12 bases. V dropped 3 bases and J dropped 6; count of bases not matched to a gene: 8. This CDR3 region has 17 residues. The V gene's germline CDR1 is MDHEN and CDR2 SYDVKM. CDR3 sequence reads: CASSLSSGRAGPGELFF. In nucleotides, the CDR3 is TGTGCCAGCAGTTTGTCTAGCGGGAGGGCCGGGCCCGGGGAGCTGTTTTTT.

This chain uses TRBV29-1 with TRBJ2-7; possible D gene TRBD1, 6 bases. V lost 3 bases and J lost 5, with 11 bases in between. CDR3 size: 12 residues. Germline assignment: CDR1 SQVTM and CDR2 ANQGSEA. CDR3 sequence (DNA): TGCAGCGTTGATGGCCACAGGGACGAGCAGTACTTC. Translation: CSVDGHRDEQYF.

The CDR3 loop reads CASSEGGFQPQHF. CDR3 bases: TGTGCCAGCAGTGAAGGGGGCTTTCAGCCCCAGCATTTT. The chain joins TRBV2 to TRBJ1-5, with D possibly TRBD1 on 5 matching bases. Germline loops: CDR1 SNHLY, CDR2 FYNNEI. Trimming left V 1 base short and J 6 bases short, with 7 bases between. CDR3 length: 13 amino acids.